The sequence of this T cell receptor (beta chain) was determined in a study of beta chain features in type 1 diabetes. Notes on the study in general: With patients and controls alike, PCR might favor shorter templates to an equal degree. Among type 1 diabetes patients, VDJ junctions had fewer insertions and more deletions.

CD45RO/CCR7/CD25/CD127/CD95/CD27 separated CD4+ naive, central memory, regulatory and stem cell-like memory cells by sorting. CDR3 length equals 15 residues. Germline CDR1 is LNHDA and CDR2 is SQIVND (reference sequence). V was pared by 3 bases and J by 5 bases, with 10 bases of the junction left unmatched. Expressed TCRB transcripts were sequenced because the isolated RNA had all been reverse transcribed beforehand. The method was immunoSEQ multiplex PCR; TCRdb's version includes in-frame clones alone and lacks a portion of them. The profile covers around 350,000 clones, with over 10% appearing a single time and about 0.017% taken by the ten largest. This clone was seen a handful of times. Its antigen is undetermined.

The sequence derives from a man aged 18-30 years in good health. What was sequenced was naive CD4+ T cells from blood. The genes are TRBV19 and TRBJ2-7, with 7 bases matching TRBD2. The CDR3 is CASSIGGRGKDEQYF. The CDR3 DNA sequence: TGTGCCAGTAGTATTGGAGGGCGGGGGAAGGACGAGCAGTACTTC.